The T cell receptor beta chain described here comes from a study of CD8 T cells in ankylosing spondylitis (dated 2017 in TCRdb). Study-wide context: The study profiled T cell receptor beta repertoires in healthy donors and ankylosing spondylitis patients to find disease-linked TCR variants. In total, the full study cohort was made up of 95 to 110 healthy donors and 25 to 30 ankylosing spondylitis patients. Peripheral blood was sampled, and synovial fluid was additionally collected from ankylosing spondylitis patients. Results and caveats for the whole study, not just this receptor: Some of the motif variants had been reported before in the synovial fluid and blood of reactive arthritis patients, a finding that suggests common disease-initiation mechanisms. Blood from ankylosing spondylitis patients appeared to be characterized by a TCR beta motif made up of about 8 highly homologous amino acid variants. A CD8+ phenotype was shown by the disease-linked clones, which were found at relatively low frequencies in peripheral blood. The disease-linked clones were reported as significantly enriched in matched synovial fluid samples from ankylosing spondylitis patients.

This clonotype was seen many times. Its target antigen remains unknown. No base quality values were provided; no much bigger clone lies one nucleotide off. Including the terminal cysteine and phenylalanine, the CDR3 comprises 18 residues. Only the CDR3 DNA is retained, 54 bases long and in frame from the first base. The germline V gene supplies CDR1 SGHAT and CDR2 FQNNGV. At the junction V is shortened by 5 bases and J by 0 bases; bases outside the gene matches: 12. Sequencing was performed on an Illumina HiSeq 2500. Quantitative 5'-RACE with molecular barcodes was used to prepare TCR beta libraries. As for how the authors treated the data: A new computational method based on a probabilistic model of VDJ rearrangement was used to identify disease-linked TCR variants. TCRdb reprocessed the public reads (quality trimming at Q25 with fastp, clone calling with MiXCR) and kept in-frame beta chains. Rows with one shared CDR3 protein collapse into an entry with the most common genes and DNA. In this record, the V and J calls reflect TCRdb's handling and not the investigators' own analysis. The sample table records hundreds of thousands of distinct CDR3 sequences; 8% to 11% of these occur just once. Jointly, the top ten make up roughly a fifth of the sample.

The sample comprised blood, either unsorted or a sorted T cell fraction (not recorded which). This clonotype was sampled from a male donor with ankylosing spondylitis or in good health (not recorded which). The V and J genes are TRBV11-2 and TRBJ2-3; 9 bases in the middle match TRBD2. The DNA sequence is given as TGTGCCAGCAGCGCCAGGAGTAGCGGGGGCACTAGCACAGATACGCAGTATTTT. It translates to CASSARSSGGTSTDTQYF.